The present T cell receptor beta chain was sequenced within a study of T-cell memory formation after mild COVID-19. Study summary: Clusters of TCRs were largely donor specific. Study conclusions and caveats: Memory from before infection featured some responding clones, which suggests cross-reactive memory joined. The main location of contracting CD4+ clones was CM and EM, and that of contracting CD8+ clones was EMRA.

TCRdb reanalysed the 5' RACE reads using MiXCR and keeps one entry per CDR3 protein. This table holds 150,000 to 200,000 distinct CDR3 sequences, 11% found once. There are 15 residues in the CDR3. V lost 4 bases and J 5 bases, leaving 17 bases between the germline ends. In germline, CDR1 is SGHRS, CDR2 YFSETQ. This clonotype turned up a few times. Its matching antigen is unknown. This clonotype was obtained from a man aged 18 to 30 who had mild COVID-19 (a few samples of this study predate the infection). Cell type and time point are not known. Sequenced input: PBMCs or a T cell subset sorted from them (not recorded which). The chain joins TRBV5-1 to TRBJ2-3, with D maybe TRBD1 (5 bases). The CDR3: CASSTGDSRGDTQYF. In DNA, the CDR3 is TGCGCCAGCAGCACGGGTGATTCTAGGGGAGATACGCAGTATTTT.